This TCR beta chain appears in the sequencing data of a study of blood T cells in healthy people across ages. Study conclusions and caveats: It was found that TCR beta diversity correlated strongly with the percentage of naive T cells. Diversity of TCR beta per million T cells declined in a roughly linear way with age. PBMCs were not sorted, which prevented a conclusive comparison of naive versus antigen-experienced cells.

The trim removed 4 bases at V and 5 bases at J, leaving 11 bases unmatched. The CDR3 contains 17 residues. The germline V gene has CDR1 SEHNR and CDR2 FQNEAQ (reference sequence). The second PCR ran about 6 to 11 cycles with a sample-barcoded 5' primer and J-beta primers. TCRdb passed the 5' RACE reads through MiXCR, listing each CDR3 protein once. The sample consists of approximately 770,000 distinct CDR3 sequences, over 45% of them appearing once. The draw of peripheral blood yielded ten milliliters from each donor. The table lists this clonotype with a few counts. Its antigen remains unidentified. The chain is built from TRBV7-9 and TRBJ2-5; TRBD2 agrees at 12 bases. Sequenced: blood. The source is a man under 40 in good health. CDR3 in DNA: TGTGCCAGCAGCTCCGGCACTAGCGGGAGGAGATGGGAGACCCAGTACTTC. Translation gives CASSSGTSGRRWETQYF.